This note documents a single TCR beta chain sequence. In the authors' methods: Amplification of reference gene primers provided the estimated nucleated cell counts. Assay: immunoSEQ multiplex PCR; the TCRdb copy retains only in-frame clones and omits some. V, J and clone size were drawn from that table, and D and trimming were deduced from the DNA. The sample contains fewer than 85,000 clones, 65% to 85% of which appear only once. Trimming left V 0 bases short and J 6 bases short, with 6 bases between. The CDR3 covers 14 residues. The germline CDR1 and CDR2 sequences are LGHNA and YSLEER. These data belong to a study of blood T cell repertoires in COVID-19. About the research overall: From the United States, Italy and Spain came samples of acute and convalescent COVID-19. In each case, the material was cDNA or gDNA derived from T cells, B-cell-depleted T cells, or PBMCs.

This chain joins TRBV4-3 and TRBJ1-6, with D uncertain. Sequencing used peripheral blood. The source is an older woman with acute or convalescent COVID-19. Here the CDR3 reads CASSQDTGNSPLHF. CDR3 sequence (DNA): TGCGCCAGCAGCCAAGACACGGGTAATTCACCCCTCCACTTT.